This entry lists 14 T cell receptor beta chains sequenced from one sample in a study of T cell responses to AZD1222 COVID-19 vaccine. Measured with immunoSEQ multiplex PCR; TCRdb has only the in-frame clones, and not every one. This table has 140,000 or so clones, 88% appearing once. The material was peripheral blood, obtained on day 0 of AZD1222 vaccination. Receptors were obtained from an adult in good health.

The chain's CDR3 is CASSQDNTNYGYTF. CDR3 nucleotides: TGCGCCAGCAGCCAAGACAACACCAACTATGGCTACACCTTC. The chain recombines TRBV4-3 with TRBJ1-2; D call uncertain. This CDR3 spans 14 amino acids. The germline CDR1 and CDR2 sequences are LGHNA and YSLEER. Trimming took 0 bases from V and 2 from J, leaving 7 bases between them.

CDR3 sequence reads: CASSPGTGGGHEQYF. The DNA of the CDR3 is TGTGCCAGCAGCCCGGGGACAGGGGGCGGGCACGAGCAGTACTTC. The chain couples TRBV5-4 to TRBJ2-7; 12 bases fit TRBD1. Germline V CDR1 and CDR2: SGHNT, YYREEE (reference sequence). J gave up 5 bases and V 4 bases, and 7 bases lay outside the gene matches. This CDR3 region has 15 residues.

The rearrangement joins TRBV6-2 or TRBV6-3 to TRBJ2-1, with 8 positions matching TRBD2. Trimming at V came to 8 bases and at J to 6 bases, leaving 6 bases not matched to a gene. CDR1 is MNHEY and CDR2 is SVGEGT in the germline V gene. This CDR3 has 13 amino acids. In DNA form, the CDR3 reads TGTGCCAGCCGCCCGGGGGGGTTCAATGAGCAGTTCTTC. Translating it yields CASRPGGFNEQFF.

The V call is TRBV5-1, the J call TRBJ2-1, with TRBD1 matching over 7 bases. J lost 5 bases, V lost 4 bases, and 12 bases had no gene match. The germline CDR1 and CDR2 sequences are SGHRS and YFSETQ. This CDR3 is 16 amino acids long. The CDR3 loop is CASSPTTGNDDNEQFF. CDR3 coding DNA: TGCGCCAGCAGCCCTACGACAGGGAACGATGACAATGAGCAGTTCTTC.

The J gene is TRBJ1-2, the V gene TRBV19; no definite D call. V was trimmed by 0 bases and J by 1 base, leaving 12 bases between them. The length of the CDR3 is 16 residues. Germline values: CDR1 LNHDA, CDR2 SQIVND (reference sequence). The CDR3 DNA is TGTGCCAGTAGTATAGATGATGGGCCAGTTAACTATGGCTACACCTTC. It is translated as CASSIDDGPVNYGYTF.

V usage is TRBV5-8 and J usage is TRBJ1-2; 11 bases fit TRBD1. The CDR3 sequence is 14 residues long. V lost 6 bases to trimming and J lost 5 bases; unmatched junction nucleotides: 6. Germline-derived CDR1 and CDR2 are SGHTS and YDEGEE. The CDR3: CASTIRDRGYGYTF. The DNA for the CDR3 is TGTGCCAGCACCATCCGGGACAGGGGGTATGGCTACACCTTC. Complete variable domain (other parts from reference TRBV5-8 and TRBJ1-2): EAGVTQSPTHLIKTRGQQATLRCSPISGHTSVYWYQQALGLGLQFLLWYDEGEERNRGNFPPRFSGRQFPNYSSELNVNALELEDSALYLCASTIRDRGYGYTFGSGTRLTVV.

The chain recombines TRBV21-1 with TRBJ2-7. TRBV21-1 is described as a pseudogene. CDR3 length: 16 residues. For the CDR3, the DNA is TGTGCCAGCAGCAAAGCGCGGATGGGGGAACTGTACGAGCAGTACTTC. This translates into CASSKARMGELYEQYF.

The chain joins TRBV12-3 or TRBV12-4 to TRBJ1-1, with D unresolved. CDR3 length: 13 residues. V lost 5 bases and J 7 bases, leaving 14 bases between the germline ends. CDR3: CASSLRSTDEAFF. The CDR3 region has the DNA TGTGCCAGCAGTCTCCGTTCGACGGATGAAGCTTTCTTT.

This clone appeared once. This sequence joins TRBV18 and TRBJ2-7; 10 bases align to TRBD1. The V gene's germline CDR1 is KGHSH and CDR2 LQKENI. The CDR3 runs to 19 residues. Unmatched junction bases numbered 18, after V lost 1 base and J lost 6 bases. The DNA of the CDR3 is TGTGCCAGCTCACCACTTAACATAAAATCGACAGGGGGCCTTAGCGAGCAGTACTTC. This translates into CASSPLNIKSTGGLSEQYF.

This clone was detected once. V gene TRBV19 combines with J gene TRBJ2-3; weak D call: TRBD1 (6 bases). V lost 7 bases to trimming and J lost 2 bases, with 16 bases between them. Germline-derived CDR1 and CDR2 are LNHDA and SQIVND (reference sequence). The CDR3 is 15 amino acids. The CDR3 coding sequence is TGTGCCAGTACCATGGGGGACACCTCCACAGATACGCAGTATTTT. Protein sequence: CASTMGDTSTDTQYF.

The V call is TRBV7-2, the J call TRBJ1-5; D possibly corresponds to TRBD1 (5 bases). This CDR3 comprises 16 residues. In germline, CDR1 is SGHTA, CDR2 FQGNSA. V lost 2 bases, J lost 5 bases, and 16 bases lay in between. The CDR3 DNA follows: TGTGCCAGCAGCTTATATGGCGGGGGGAATGATCAGCCCCAGCATTTT. Protein product: CASSLYGGGNDQPQHF.

V gene TRBV10-3 combines with J gene TRBJ2-1; D is possibly TRBD2 (5 bases). The germline V and J ends were trimmed by 4 bases and 0 bases, with 10 bases remaining between them. Germline values: CDR1 ENHRY, CDR2 SYGVKD. The CDR3 totals 15 residues. CDR3 in DNA: TGTGCCATCAGTGTTTCGGGGAGCTCCTACAATGAGCAGTTCTTC. Translation: CAISVSGSSYNEQFF.

The gene calls are TRBV29-1 and TRBJ1-3; D is perhaps TRBD1 (6 bases). CDR3 length equals 13 residues. V was pared by 6 bases and J by 0 bases, with 9 bases between. Germline lookup yields CDR1 SQVTM and CDR2 ANQGSEA. The CDR3 nucleotides are TGCAGCGTGTGGACAGACTCTGGAAACACCATATATTTT. It is translated as CSVWTDSGNTIYF. The whole variable domain, filled in from reference TRBV29-1 and TRBJ1-3, reads SAVISQKPSRDICQRGTSLTIQCQVDSQVTMMFWYRQQPGQSLTLIATANQGSEATYESGFVIDKFPISRPNLTFSTLTVSNMSPEDSSIYLCSVWTDSGNTIYFGEGSWLTVV.

The chain couples TRBV7-8 to TRBJ1-4; no reliable D call. This CDR3 spans 15 amino acids. Per germline, CDR1 SGHVS and CDR2 FQNEAQ. The V and J ends lost 5 bases and 8 bases respectively, with 18 bases between them. The DNA for the CDR3 is TGTGCCAGCAGCACCCTGACGTTCTCCAAAGAAAAACTGTTTTTT. Its protein product is CASSTLTFSKEKLFF.